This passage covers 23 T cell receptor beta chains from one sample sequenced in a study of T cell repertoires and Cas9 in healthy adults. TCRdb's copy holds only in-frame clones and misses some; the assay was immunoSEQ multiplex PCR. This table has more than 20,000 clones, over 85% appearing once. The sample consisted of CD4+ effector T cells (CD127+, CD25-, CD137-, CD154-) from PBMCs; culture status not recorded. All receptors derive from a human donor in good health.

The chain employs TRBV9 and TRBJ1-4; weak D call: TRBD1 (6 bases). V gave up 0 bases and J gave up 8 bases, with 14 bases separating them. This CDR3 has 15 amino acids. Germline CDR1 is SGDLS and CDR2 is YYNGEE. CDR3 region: CASSVGGGMYEKLFF. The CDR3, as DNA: TGTGCCAGCAGCGTAGGAGGGGGGATGTACGAAAAACTGTTTTTT.

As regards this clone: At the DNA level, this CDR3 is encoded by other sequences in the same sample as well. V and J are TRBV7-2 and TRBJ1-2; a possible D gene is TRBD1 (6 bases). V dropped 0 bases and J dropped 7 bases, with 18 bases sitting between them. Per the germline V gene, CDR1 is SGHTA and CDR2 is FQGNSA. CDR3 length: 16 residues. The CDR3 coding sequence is TGTGCCAGCAGCTTAGCAATGGGGCGGGGGCAAGGTGGCTACACCTTC. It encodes CASSLAMGRGQGGYTF.

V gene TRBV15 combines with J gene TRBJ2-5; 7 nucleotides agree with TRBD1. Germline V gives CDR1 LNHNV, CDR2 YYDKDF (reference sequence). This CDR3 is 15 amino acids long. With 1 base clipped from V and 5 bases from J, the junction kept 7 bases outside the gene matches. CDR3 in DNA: TGTGCCACCAGCAGAGCCGGGACAGAGGGTGAGACCCAGTACTTC. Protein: CATSRAGTEGETQYF. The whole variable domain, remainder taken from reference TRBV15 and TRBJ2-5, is DAMVIQNPRYQVTQFGKPVTLSCSQTLNHNVMYWYQQKSSQAPKLLFHYYDKDFNNEADTPDNFQSRRPNTSFCFLDIRSPGLGDTAMYLCATSRAGTEGETQYFGPGTRLLVL.

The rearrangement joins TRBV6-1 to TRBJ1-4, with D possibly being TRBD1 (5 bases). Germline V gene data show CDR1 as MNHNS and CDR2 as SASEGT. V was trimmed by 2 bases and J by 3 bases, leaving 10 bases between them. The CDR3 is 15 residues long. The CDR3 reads CASSELGTANEKLFF. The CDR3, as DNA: TGTGCCAGCAGTGAATTGGGGACGGCTAATGAAAAACTGTTTTTT.

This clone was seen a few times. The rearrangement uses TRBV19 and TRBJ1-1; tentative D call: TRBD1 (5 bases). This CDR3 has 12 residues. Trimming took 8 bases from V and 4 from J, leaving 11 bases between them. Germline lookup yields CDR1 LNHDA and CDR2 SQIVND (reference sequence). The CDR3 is CASQGRGTEAFF. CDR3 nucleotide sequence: TGTGCCAGTCAGGGCCGGGGCACTGAAGCTTTCTTT. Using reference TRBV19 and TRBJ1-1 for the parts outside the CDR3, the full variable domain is DGGITQSPKYLFRKEGQNVTLSCEQNLNHDAMYWYRQDPGQGLRLIYYSQIVNDFQKGDIAEGYSVSREKKESFPLTVTSAQKNPTAFYLCASQGRGTEAFFGQGTRLTVV.

CDR3 in DNA: TGTGCCAGCAGCTTGACAGGGGGTCAGCCCCAGCATTTT. Encoded protein: CASSLTGGQPQHF. The chain combines TRBV5-6 with TRBJ1-5; 8 positions match TRBD1. CDR3 size: 13 residues. Germline-derived CDR1 and CDR2 are SGHDT and YYEEEE. V shed 1 base, J shed 6 bases, and the junction held 0 bases outside the gene matches.

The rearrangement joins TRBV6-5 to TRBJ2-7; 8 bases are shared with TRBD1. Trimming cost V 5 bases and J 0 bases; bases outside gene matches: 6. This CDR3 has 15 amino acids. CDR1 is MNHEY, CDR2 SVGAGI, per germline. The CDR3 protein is CASSRTGYSSYEQYF. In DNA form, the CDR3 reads TGTGCCAGCAGTCGGACAGGGTATAGCTCCTACGAGCAGTACTTC.

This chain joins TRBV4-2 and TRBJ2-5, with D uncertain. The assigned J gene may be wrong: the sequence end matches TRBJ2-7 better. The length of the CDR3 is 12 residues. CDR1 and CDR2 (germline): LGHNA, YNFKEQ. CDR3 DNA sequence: TGTGCCAGCAGCCAAGACGCCTACGAGCAGTACTTC. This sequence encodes CASSQDAYEQYF.

The DNA of the CDR3 is TGTGCCAGCAGTTACTTTAGGGACGGCGGGGAGCTGTTTTTT. This codes for CASSYFRDGGELFF. The genes are TRBV6-5 and TRBJ2-2; D might be TRBD1 or TRBD2, each matching 5 bases. The CDR3 sequence is 14 residues long. V was cut by 1 base and J by 7 bases, with 10 bases left in between. Germline CDR1 is MNHEY and CDR2 is SVGAGI.

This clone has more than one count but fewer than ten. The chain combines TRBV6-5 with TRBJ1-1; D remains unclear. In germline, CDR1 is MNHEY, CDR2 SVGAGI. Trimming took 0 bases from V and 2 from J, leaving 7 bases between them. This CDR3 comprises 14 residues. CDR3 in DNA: TGTGCCAGCAGTTACTCGCTGAGAAACACTGAAGCTTTCTTT. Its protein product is CASSYSLRNTEAFF.

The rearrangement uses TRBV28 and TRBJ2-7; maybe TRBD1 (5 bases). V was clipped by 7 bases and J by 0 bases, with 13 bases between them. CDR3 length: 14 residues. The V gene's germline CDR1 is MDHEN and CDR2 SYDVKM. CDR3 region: CASTSRQGSYEQYF. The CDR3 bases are TGTGCCAGCACATCCCGGCAGGGCTCCTACGAGCAGTACTTC.

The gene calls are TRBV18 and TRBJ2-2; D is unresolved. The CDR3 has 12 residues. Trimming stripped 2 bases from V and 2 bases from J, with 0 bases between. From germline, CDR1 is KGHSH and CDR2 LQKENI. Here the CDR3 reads CASSPNTGELFF. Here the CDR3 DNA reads TGTGCCAGCTCACCAAACACCGGGGAGCTGTTTTTT.

The CDR3 DNA sequence: TGTGCCAGCAGCCCCCGGGGCCACGGGGAGACCCAGTACTTC. Translation gives CASSPRGHGETQYF. J is TRBJ2-5 and V is TRBV4-2; perhaps D is TRBD1 or TRBD2 (5 bases each). Germline V gene lookup returns CDR1 LGHNA and CDR2 YNFKEQ. The length of the CDR3 is 14 residues. V dropped 4 bases and J dropped 5 bases, with 14 bases sitting between them.

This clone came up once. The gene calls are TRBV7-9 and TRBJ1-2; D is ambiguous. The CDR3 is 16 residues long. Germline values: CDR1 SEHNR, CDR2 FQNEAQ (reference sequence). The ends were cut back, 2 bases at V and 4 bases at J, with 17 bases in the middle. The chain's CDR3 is CASSLPAPPRTYGYTF. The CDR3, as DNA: TGTGCCAGCAGCTTACCAGCGCCACCGAGGACCTATGGCTACACCTTC.

In DNA, the CDR3 is TGTGCCTGGAGTAGGCGACTAGCGGGGGCCGAACCCTACGAGCAGTACTTC. Amino acid sequence: CAWSRRLAGAEPYEQYF. This chain links TRBV30 with TRBJ2-7; 12 bases are shared with TRBD2. The V and J ends lost 2 bases and 2 bases, in that order; junction bases with no gene match: 10. Germline assignment: CDR1 GTSNPN and CDR2 SVGIG (reference sequence). This CDR3 has 17 amino acids.

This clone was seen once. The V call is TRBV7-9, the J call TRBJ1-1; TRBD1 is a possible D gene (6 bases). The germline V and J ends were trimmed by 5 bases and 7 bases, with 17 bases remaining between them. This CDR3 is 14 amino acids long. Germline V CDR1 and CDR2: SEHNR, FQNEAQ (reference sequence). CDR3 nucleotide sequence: TGTGCCAGCAGCCCGACAGGCCCCGAAGGTGAAGCTTTCTTT. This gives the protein CASSPTGPEGEAFF. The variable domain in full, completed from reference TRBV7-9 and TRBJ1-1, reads DTGVSQNPRHKITKRGQNVTFRCDPISEHNRLYWYRQTLGQGPEFLTYFQNEAQLEKSRLLSDRFSAERPKGSFSTLEIQRTEQGDSAMYLCASSPTGPEGEAFFGQGTRLTVV.

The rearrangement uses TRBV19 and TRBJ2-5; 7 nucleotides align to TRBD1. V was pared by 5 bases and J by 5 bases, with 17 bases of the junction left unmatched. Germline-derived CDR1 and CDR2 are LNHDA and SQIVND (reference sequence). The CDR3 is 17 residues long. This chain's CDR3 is CASSLYRDSPGRETQYF. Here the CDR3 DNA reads TGTGCCAGTAGTCTGTACCGGGACAGCCCCGGAAGGGAGACCCAGTACTTC. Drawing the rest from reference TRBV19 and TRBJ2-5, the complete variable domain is DGGITQSPKYLFRKEGQNVTLSCEQNLNHDAMYWYRQDPGQGLRLIYYSQIVNDFQKGDIAEGYSVSREKKESFPLTVTSAQKNPTAFYLCASSLYRDSPGRETQYFGPGTRLLVL.

CDR3 protein: CATSREFTRANYGYTF. The CDR3 nucleotides read TGTGCCACCAGCAGAGAATTCACCAGGGCTAACTATGGCTACACCTTC. The V call is TRBV15, the J call TRBJ1-2; possible D gene TRBD1, 5 bases. Looked up from germline, CDR1 is LNHNV and CDR2 is YYDKDF (reference sequence). The germline V and J ends were trimmed by 0 bases and 0 bases, with 11 bases remaining between them. This CDR3 has 16 residues.

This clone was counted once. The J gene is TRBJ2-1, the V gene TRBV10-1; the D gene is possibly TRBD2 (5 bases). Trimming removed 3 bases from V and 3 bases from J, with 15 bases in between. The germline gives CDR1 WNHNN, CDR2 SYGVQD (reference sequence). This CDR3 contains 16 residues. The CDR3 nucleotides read TGCGCCAGCAGTGACCGGCTAGCTTCTAACTACAATGAGCAGTTCTTC. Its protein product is CASSDRLASNYNEQFF.

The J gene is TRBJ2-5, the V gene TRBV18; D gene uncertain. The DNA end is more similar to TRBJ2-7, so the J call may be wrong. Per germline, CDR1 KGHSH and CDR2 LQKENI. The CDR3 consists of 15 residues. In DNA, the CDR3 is TGTGCCAGCTCACCGTCGGCCTCCCGCTCCTACGAGCAGTACTTC. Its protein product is CASSPSASRSYEQYF.

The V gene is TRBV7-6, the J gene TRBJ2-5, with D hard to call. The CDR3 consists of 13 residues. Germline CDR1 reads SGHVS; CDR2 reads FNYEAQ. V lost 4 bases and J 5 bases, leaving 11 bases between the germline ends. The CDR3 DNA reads TGTGCCAGCAGCTCCACTATCGCGGAGACCCAGTACTTC. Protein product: CASSSTIAETQYF.

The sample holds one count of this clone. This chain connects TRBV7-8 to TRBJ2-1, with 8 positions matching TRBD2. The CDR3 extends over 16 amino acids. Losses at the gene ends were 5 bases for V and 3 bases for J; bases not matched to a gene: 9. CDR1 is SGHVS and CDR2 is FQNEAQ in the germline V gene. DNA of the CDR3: TGTGCCAGCAGCCCAACTCCCGGGGGGGACTACAATGAGCAGTTCTTC. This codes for CASSPTPGGDYNEQFF.

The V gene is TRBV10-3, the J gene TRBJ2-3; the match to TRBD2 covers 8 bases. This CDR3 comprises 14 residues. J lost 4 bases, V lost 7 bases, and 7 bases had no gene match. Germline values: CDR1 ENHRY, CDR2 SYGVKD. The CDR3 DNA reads TGTGCCATCACAGCGGGGGAACCAGCAGATACGCAGTATTTT. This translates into CAITAGEPADTQYF.